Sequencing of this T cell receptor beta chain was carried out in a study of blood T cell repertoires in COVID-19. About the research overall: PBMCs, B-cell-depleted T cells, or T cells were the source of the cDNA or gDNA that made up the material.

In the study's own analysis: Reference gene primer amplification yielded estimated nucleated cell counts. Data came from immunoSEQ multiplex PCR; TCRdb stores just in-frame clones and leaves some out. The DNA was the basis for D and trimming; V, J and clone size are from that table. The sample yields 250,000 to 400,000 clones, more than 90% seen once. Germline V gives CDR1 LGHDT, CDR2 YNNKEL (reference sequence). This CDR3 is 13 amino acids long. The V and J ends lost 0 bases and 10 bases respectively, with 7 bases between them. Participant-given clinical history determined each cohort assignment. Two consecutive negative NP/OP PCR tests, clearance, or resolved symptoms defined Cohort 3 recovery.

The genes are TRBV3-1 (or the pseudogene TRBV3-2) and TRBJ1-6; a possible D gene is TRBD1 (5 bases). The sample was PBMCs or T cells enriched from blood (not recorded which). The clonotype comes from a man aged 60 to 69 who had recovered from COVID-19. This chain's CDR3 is CASSQDRVSPLHF. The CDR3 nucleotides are TGTGCCAGCAGCCAAGACAGGGTCTCACCCCTCCACTTT.